A selection of T cell receptor beta chains follows, all from one sample in a study of spatial heterogeneity in lung cancer. TCRdb redid the calling of the 5' RACE reads with MiXCR, one entry per CDR3 protein. In the table there are 5,500 to 8,000 distinct CDR3 sequences, around 21% of which are singletons. This specimen consisted of PBMCs, obtained at surgery. The source of these receptors is a female donor with early-stage non-small cell lung cancer. Both conserved end residues are part of each CDR3. A D gene is named only where the DNA matches it firmly. A clone size is listed for some rows: how often the clone was seen (once, few, many), or a class if it is expanded.

v_call	j_call	clone_size	d_call	cdr3_nt	cdr3_aa
TRBV7-2	TRBJ2-5	NA	TRBD1	TGTGCCAGCAGGTCCACTTACAGGGGCCGAGAGACCCAGTACTTC	CASRSTYRGRETQYF
TRBV2	TRBJ1-3	medium-sized	TRBD1	TGTGCCAGCAGTGGCTACAGGGGCTCTGGAAACACCATATATTTT	CASSGYRGSGNTIYF
TRBV30	TRBJ2-3	medium-sized	NA	TGTGCCTGGAGTTCCGGCCCCAACGCAGATACGCAGTATTTT	CAWSSGPNADTQYF
TRBV2	TRBJ2-2	many	NA	TGTGCCAGCAGTGAACCCTTGACGAACACCGGGGAGCTGTTTTTT	CASSEPLTNTGELFF
TRBV3-1	TRBJ1-2	medium-sized	NA	TGTGCCAGCAGCTACCTTAGTTATGGCTACACCTTC	CASSYLSYGYTF
TRBV20-1	TRBJ1-1	medium-sized	NA	TGCAGTGCCCTCCTGAACACTGAAGCTTTCTTT	CSALLNTEAFF
TRBV7-3	TRBJ2-7	NA	NA	TGTGCCAGCAGCTTCTCCGGGACTTCCTACGAGCAGTACTTC	CASSFSGTSYEQYF
TRBV12-5	TRBJ1-6	few	TRBD1	TGTGCTAGTGCCCGGGACAGGGATAATTCACCCCTCCACTTT	CASARDRDNSPLHF
TRBV28	TRBJ2-1	many	NA	TGTGCCAGCAGTTTAAATAGGGGCTCCTACAATGAGCAGTTCTTC	CASSLNRGSYNEQFF
TRBV28	TRBJ1-1	NA	NA	TGTGCCAGCAGTTTCGTGGACAAGGACTTCTTT	CASSFVDKDFF
TRBV2	TRBJ1-1	few	NA	TGTGCCAGCAGTGAAGGGCTAGAAGCTTTCTTT	CASSEGLEAFF
TRBV2	TRBJ2-2	many	TRBD2	TGTGCCAGCAGTCGGAACATAGCGGGAGCGGACGGGGAGCTGTTTTTT	CASSRNIAGADGELFF